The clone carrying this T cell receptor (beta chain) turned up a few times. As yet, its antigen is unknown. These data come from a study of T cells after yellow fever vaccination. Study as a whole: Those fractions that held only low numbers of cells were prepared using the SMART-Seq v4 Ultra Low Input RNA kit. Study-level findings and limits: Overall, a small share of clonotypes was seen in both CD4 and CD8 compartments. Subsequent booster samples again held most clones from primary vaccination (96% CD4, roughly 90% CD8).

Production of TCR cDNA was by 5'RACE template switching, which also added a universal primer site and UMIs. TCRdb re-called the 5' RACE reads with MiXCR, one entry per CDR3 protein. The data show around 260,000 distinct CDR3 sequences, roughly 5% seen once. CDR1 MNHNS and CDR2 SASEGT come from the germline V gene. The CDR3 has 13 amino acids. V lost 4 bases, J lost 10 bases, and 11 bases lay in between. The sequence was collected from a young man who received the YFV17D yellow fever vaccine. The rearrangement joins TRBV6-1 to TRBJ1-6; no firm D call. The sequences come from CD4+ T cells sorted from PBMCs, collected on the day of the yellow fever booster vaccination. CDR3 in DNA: TGTGCCAGCAGTGGGGAAGAGGGATCACCCCTCCACTTT. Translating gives CASSGEEGSPLHF.